Below, 21 T cell receptor beta chains from the same sample are listed, as sequenced in a study of cytomegalovirus exposure and HLA in healthy donors. Primers: 60 Vbeta forward and 13 Jbeta reverse. Sequenced by immunoSEQ multiplex PCR; TCRdb stores in-frame clones only, minus some. The table has a few hundred thousand clones, over 70% seen once. Source material: PBMCs. Every receptor here comes from a girl aged 2 to 9 in good health and CMV-seronegative.

The chain recombines TRBV30 with TRBJ1-2, with D maybe TRBD1 (6 bases). The CDR3 has 11 residues. The V end was cut by 5 bases, the J end by 6 bases, with 10 bases between. Germline CDR1 GTSNPN, CDR2 SVGIG (reference sequence). This CDR3 is CAWAGADGYTF. The CDR3 DNA sequence: TGTGCCTGGGCGGGGGCAGATGGCTACACCTTC.

The J gene is TRBJ2-5, the V gene TRBV7-9, with 8 bases aligning to TRBD2. Judging by the DNA end, TRBJ2-7 fits better; the J call may be wrong. The CDR3 runs 15 residues. Germline assignment: CDR1 SEHNR and CDR2 FQNEAQ (reference sequence). The DNA of the CDR3 is TGTGCCAGCAGCTTAGTTACAGCGGGGGCATACGAGCAGTACTTC. It specifies CASSLVTAGAYEQYF.

The chain couples TRBV5-4 to TRBJ2-4; TRBD1 agrees at 7 bases. V lost 4 bases to trimming and J lost 5 bases; unmatched junction nucleotides: 12. Germline V gene data show CDR1 as SGHNT and CDR2 as YYREEE (reference sequence). This CDR3 contains 16 residues. DNA of the CDR3: TGTGCCAGCAGCACTCCTACAGGGGTTATTGAAAACATTCAGTACTTC. Its protein product is CASSTPTGVIENIQYF.

With respect to this clone: It is unclear where the CDR3 begins or ends on the DNA, so no DNA is shown, and the CDR3 is as TCRdb lists it. The V gene is TRBV5-6, the J gene TRBJ2-2; the listed D gene, TRBD1, was not tested against the DNA. In germline, CDR1 is SGHDT, CDR2 YYEEEE. The CDR3 is 17 amino acids long, termini counted. This CDR3 reads CASSFLWDTLGTGELFF.

The chain uses TRBV5-1 and TRBJ2-1, with 9 nucleotides matching TRBD1. V lost 3 bases, J lost 8 bases, and 3 bases stayed unmatched. The CDR3 covers 13 residues. Germline V lookup: CDR1 SGHRS, CDR2 YFSETQ. The CDR3 here is CASSWDRVYEQFF. Written as DNA, the CDR3 is TGCGCCAGCAGCTGGGACAGGGTCTATGAGCAGTTCTTC.

This chain connects TRBV27 to TRBJ2-7; the match to TRBD2 covers 10 bases. The V gene's germline CDR1 is MNHEY and CDR2 SMNVEV (reference sequence). CDR3 size: 12 residues. V shed 6 bases, J shed 5 bases, and the junction held 1 base outside the gene matches. CDR3 protein: CASRTSGDEQYF. The CDR3 DNA reads TGTGCCAGCAGAACTAGCGGGGACGAGCAGTACTTC.

The chain combines TRBV6-5 with TRBJ2-2, with 10 bases fitting TRBD1. The CDR3 loop spans 15 amino acids. J gave up 6 bases and V 6 bases, and 7 bases lay outside the gene matches. Germline V gene data show CDR1 as MNHEY and CDR2 as SVGAGI. The CDR3 protein is CASRPGTGVSGELFF. For the CDR3, the DNA is TGTGCCAGCAGGCCCGGGACAGGGGTATCCGGGGAGCTGTTTTTT.

CDR3 amino acids: CASRVAGGYYEQYF. As DNA, the CDR3 is TGTGCCAGCAGGGTTGCGGGAGGGTACTACGAGCAGTACTTC. The chain combines TRBV6-1 with TRBJ2-7; 9 nucleotides align to TRBD2. Germline CDR1 MNHNS, CDR2 SASEGT. The CDR3 length is 14 residues. V was clipped by 6 bases and J by 3 bases; unmatched bases: 6.

The V gene is TRBV2, the J gene TRBJ2-5; D unresolved. Trimming took 6 bases from V and 1 from J, leaving 6 bases between them. Germline V gene lookup returns CDR1 SNHLY and CDR2 FYNNEI. The length of the CDR3 is 12 residues. The DNA for the CDR3 is TGTGCCAGCAGCAGGCGCCAAGAGACCCAGTACTTC. Its translation is CASSRRQETQYF.

V is TRBV29-1 and J is TRBJ2-5; 13 nucleotides match TRBD2. Near its end, the DNA agrees better with TRBJ2-7, so the J call may be wrong. There are 14 residues in the CDR3. Looked up from germline, CDR1 is SQVTM and CDR2 is ANQGSEA. The CDR3 here is CSVARTSGGREQYF. CDR3 in DNA: TGCAGCGTAGCGAGGACTAGCGGGGGTCGCGAGCAGTACTTC.

V and J are TRBV25-1 and TRBJ1-2; a weak D match, TRBD1 (5 bases). Germline-derived CDR1 and CDR2 are MGHDK and SYGVNS. This CDR3 spans 10 amino acids. Trimming removed 8 bases from V and 4 bases from J, with 5 bases in between. DNA of the CDR3: TGTGCCAGCCAGGGCTATGGCTACACCTTC. The encoded protein is CASQGYGYTF.

The CDR3, as DNA: TGTGCCAGCAGTCCGAGGACAGTGTATGGCTACACCTTC. Protein sequence: CASSPRTVYGYTF. The chain joins TRBV28 to TRBJ1-2, with D possibly TRBD1 on 6 matching bases. Trimming removed 5 bases from V and 5 bases from J, with 12 bases in between. The CDR3 runs to 13 residues. The germline V gene has CDR1 MDHEN and CDR2 SYDVKM.

The V gene is TRBV6-4, the J gene TRBJ1-5, with 7 bases aligning to TRBD1. CDR1 is MRHNA, CDR2 SNTAGT, per germline. J lost 7 bases, V lost 5 bases, and 11 bases had no gene match. This CDR3 is 15 amino acids long. CDR3 sequence: CASSYMQGVDQPQHF. The CDR3 DNA reads TGTGCCAGCAGTTATATGCAGGGGGTAGACCAGCCCCAGCATTTT.

The genes are TRBV30 and TRBJ1-3; 8 nucleotides match TRBD1. The junction had 9 bases not matched to a gene; V was cut back by 5 bases and J by 0 bases. Germline assignment: CDR1 GTSNPN and CDR2 SVGIG (reference sequence). The CDR3 runs to 16 residues. The CDR3 protein is CAWQSRDRSSGNTIYF. In DNA form, the CDR3 reads TGTGCCTGGCAAAGTCGGGACAGGAGCTCTGGAAACACCATATATTTT.

This chain connects TRBV9 to TRBJ2-5; 7 positions agree with TRBD2. This CDR3 spans 15 amino acids. Unmatched junction bases numbered 8, after V lost 4 bases and J lost 2 bases. Germline CDR1 reads SGDLS; CDR2 reads YYNGEE. The chain's CDR3 is CASSLNLAVQETQYF. The CDR3 nucleotides are TGTGCCAGCAGCTTAAATCTAGCGGTACAAGAGACCCAGTACTTC.

The genes are TRBV25-1 and TRBJ1-6; D unresolved. In germline, CDR1 is MGHDK, CDR2 SYGVNS. Trimming stripped 2 bases from V and 10 bases from J, with 12 bases between. The CDR3 extends over 14 amino acids. The CDR3 is CASSEAGNGSPLHF. DNA for the CDR3: TGTGCCAGCAGTGAAGCCGGGAACGGATCACCCCTCCACTTT.

CDR3: CASKEGFLLDEQYF. Written as DNA, the CDR3 is TGTGCCAGCAAGGAGGGGTTTCTCTTGGACGAGCAGTACTTC. V gene TRBV27 combines with J gene TRBJ2-7; possible D gene TRBD2, 6 bases. Trimming took off 7 bases at V and 5 bases at J, with 18 bases between the two ends. The CDR3 is 14 amino acids. Germline loops: CDR1 MNHEY, CDR2 SMNVEV (reference sequence).

This clone has a handful of counts. The chain combines TRBV30 with TRBJ2-5, with 7 bases lining up with TRBD2. Germline assignment: CDR1 GTSNPN and CDR2 SVGIG (reference sequence). The V and J ends lost 5 bases and 5 bases, in that order; junction bases with no gene match: 11. This CDR3 is built from 14 residues. CDR3 loop: CAWGAERGYETQYF. For the CDR3, the DNA is TGTGCCTGGGGGGCTGAGCGGGGCTATGAGACCCAGTACTTC.

The chain employs TRBV6-7 and TRBJ2-4, with 12 nucleotides matching TRBD2. TRBV6-7 is identified as an open reading frame with a role that is uncertain. This CDR3 spans 15 amino acids. V was pared by 4 bases and J by 8 bases, with 6 bases of the junction left unmatched. The CDR3 loop is CASSSASGGADIQYF. In DNA form, the CDR3 reads TGTGCCAGCAGTTCGGCTAGCGGGGGGGCGGACATTCAGTACTTC.

This clone showed up just once. The genes are TRBV5-4 and TRBJ2-5; the match to TRBD1 covers 7 bases. There are 15 residues in the CDR3. CDR1 and CDR2 (germline): SGHNT, YYREEE (reference sequence). The J segment lost 4 bases and the V segment lost 2 bases, leaving 8 bases of the junction unmatched. CDR3 amino acids: CASSFLQGIGETQYF. Here the CDR3 DNA reads TGTGCCAGCAGCTTCTTACAGGGGATAGGAGAGACCCAGTACTTC.

V and J are TRBV4-2 and TRBJ2-1, with D possibly matching TRBD1 (5 bases). V was shortened by 0 bases and J by 7 bases, with 13 bases between the two germline ends. Germline V CDR1 and CDR2: LGHNA, YNFKEQ. The CDR3 totals 15 residues. CDR3 in amino acids: CASSQDETRTNEQFF. The CDR3 region has the DNA TGTGCCAGCAGCCAAGATGAAACACGGACAAATGAGCAGTTCTTC.